This T cell receptor (beta chain) appears in the sequencing data of a study of T cells in Graves' hyperthyroidism and ophthalmopathy. Broader study findings: Blood also showed most of the thyroid clonotypes that were expanded above 0.001. Model predictions of ophthalmopathy came a median 6.5 months before onset.

Germline assignment: CDR1 MNHNS and CDR2 SASEGT. The CDR3 is made up of 16 amino acids. V shed 6 bases and J 1 base; nucleotides not matched to a gene: 4. A single count supports this clonotype. No antigen is known for it. Amplified TCR beta CDR3 regions derived from RNA transcripts. TCR CDR3 regions were first amplified by RT-PCR with HTBI primers. One entry per CDR3 protein, called by TCRdb with MiXCR from the multiplex PCR reads. The table lists about 380,000 distinct CDR3 sequences, approximately 18% of them singletons. Ophthalmopathy patients had moderate-to-severe active disease, CAS ≥3, NOSPECS ≥4, and disease duration under 3 months. The PBMCs studied were ones that came from about 10 ml fresh peripheral blood.

Material: blood. V is TRBV6-1 and J is TRBJ2-6, with TRBD1 matching over 9 bases. The TCR comes from a man aged 18 to 29 with Graves' ophthalmopathy. The chain's CDR3 is CASSDRGASGANVLTF. The DNA for the CDR3 is TGTGCCAGCAGCGACAGGGGGGCGTCTGGGGCCAACGTCCTGACTTTC.